Many counts were recorded for the clone carrying this TCR beta chain. The antigen is unknown. The junction does not match germline at one end; this may be a read error. The sample originates from a study of T cells in Graves' hyperthyroidism and ophthalmopathy. Study in general: Initial diagnosis, before any treatment, was when peripheral blood was collected. Points from the study as a whole: In the analysis, a 13 V-J model separated ophthalmopathy from stable hyperthyroidism.

Pregnant or lactating patients were excluded, as were those with uncontrolled infection or other autoimmune disease. PBMCs stemmed from 10 ml fresh peripheral blood. CDR1 is MNHNS, CDR2 SASEGT, per germline. This CDR3 is built from 11 residues. The investigators amplified TCR beta CDR3 regions from RNA transcripts. First-round RT-PCR with HTBI primers amplified the TCR CDR3 region. Via MiXCR, TCRdb re-called the multiplex PCR reads, giving one row per CDR3 protein. Of fewer than 550,000 distinct CDR3 sequences in the sample, approximately 25% were seen once. V usage is TRBV6-1 and J usage is TRBJ2-7; no clear D. The specimen sequenced was blood. The TCR sequence derives from a woman aged 30 to 39 with Graves' ophthalmopathy. The CDR3 bases are TGTGCCAGCAGTAAAGCCTCCGAGCAGTACTTC. Its translation: CASSKASEQYF.